Below, 29 T cell receptor beta chains from the same sample are listed, as sequenced in a study of T cell responses to AZD1222 COVID-19 vaccine. Libraries were prepared by immunoSEQ multiplex PCR; TCRdb keeps only in-frame clonotypes and omits some of them. The sample contains 90,000 to 120,000 clones, around nine tenths of which appear only once. The specimen was peripheral blood, collected 28 days after the second AZD1222 dose. The receptors originated from an adult who received the AZD1222 COVID-19 vaccine.

The V and J genes are TRBV2 and TRBJ2-5; D is tentatively TRBD1 or TRBD2 (5 bases each). V was cut by 3 bases and J by 5 bases, with 16 bases left in between. The CDR3 totals 15 residues. CDR1 is SNHLY, CDR2 FYNNEI, per germline. This chain's CDR3 is CASSDGTSRWETQYF. The CDR3 DNA is TGTGCCAGCAGTGACGGGACCTCGCGGTGGGAGACCCAGTACTTC.

The gene calls are TRBV6-6 and TRBJ1-2; D unclear. Germline V gene sequence: CDR1 MNHNY, CDR2 SVGAGI (reference sequence). The V end lost 2 bases, the J end lost 8 bases, and 15 bases lay between the germline ends. CDR3 length equals 14 residues. CDR3 sequence: CASSYPAGEGGYTF. In DNA form, the CDR3 reads TGTGCCAGCAGTTACCCCGCAGGAGAAGGCGGCTACACCTTC.

V and J are TRBV19 and TRBJ1-2, with a tentative D call TRBD1 (5 bases). The CDR3 covers 14 residues. Trimming pared 4 bases from V and 7 bases from J, leaving 16 bases between. Germline CDR1 is LNHDA and CDR2 is SQIVND (reference sequence). The DNA for the CDR3 is TGTGCCAGTAGTACCCCCCGGGGCAGGGCTGGCTACACCTTC. It is translated as CASSTPRGRAGYTF. The whole variable domain, remainder taken from reference TRBV19 and TRBJ1-2, is DGGITQSPKYLFRKEGQNVTLSCEQNLNHDAMYWYRQDPGQGLRLIYYSQIVNDFQKGDIAEGYSVSREKKESFPLTVTSAQKNPTAFYLCASSTPRGRAGYTFGSGTRLTVV.

This clone was seen only a few times. This chain links TRBV4-1 with TRBJ2-2, with D possibly being TRBD1 or TRBD2 (5 bases each). Germline V gene data show CDR1 as MGHRA and CDR2 as YSYEKL. The CDR3 consists of 16 residues. V lost 2 bases, J lost 0 bases, and 10 bases lay in between. The CDR3 coding sequence is TGCGCCAGCAGCCAAAACGGGGACGCGAACACCGGGGAGCTGTTTTTT. Translation gives CASSQNGDANTGELFF.

The chain uses TRBV5-1 and TRBJ1-1; TRBD1 matches at 10 bases. Per germline, CDR1 SGHRS and CDR2 YFSETQ. After removal of 0 bases from V and 11 bases from J, the junction contained 10 bases not matched to a gene. This CDR3 contains 15 residues. The CDR3 nucleotides are TGCGCCAGCAGCTTGGAGGGACAGGGGAGGGGTGGTGCTTTCTTT. It specifies CASSLEGQGRGGAFF.

V is TRBV15 and J is TRBJ2-5; D remains ambiguous. Germline-derived CDR1 and CDR2 are LNHNV and YYDKDF (reference sequence). The CDR3 is made up of 13 amino acids. V lost 0 bases to trimming and J lost 4 bases, with 6 bases between them. CDR3 sequence reads: CATSRDRGETQYF. As DNA, the CDR3 is TGTGCCACCAGCAGAGATCGAGGAGAGACCCAGTACTTC.

V and J are TRBV7-2 and TRBJ1-6; the match to TRBD1 covers 10 bases. There are 15 residues in the CDR3. Germline assignment: CDR1 SGHTA and CDR2 FQGNSA. J lost 9 bases, V lost 1 base, and 3 bases had no gene match. The CDR3 nucleotides are TGTGCCAGCAGCTTAGGGGGACAGGGGAGTTCACCCCTCCACTTT. Amino acid sequence: CASSLGGQGSSPLHF.

The chain carries TRBV6-5 and TRBJ1-1, with D possibly matching TRBD1 (5 bases). V gave up 6 bases and J gave up 7 bases, with 18 bases separating them. CDR3 length: 14 residues. Germline assignment: CDR1 MNHEY and CDR2 SVGAGI. CDR3 nucleotides: TGTGCCAGCAGCCTACTAGGGGTAGGCGGTGAAGCTTTCTTT. Translation gives CASSLLGVGGEAFF.

This chain uses TRBV5-4 with TRBJ2-7; the D call may be TRBD1 or TRBD2 (5 bases each). The ends were cut back, 4 bases at V and 1 base at J, with 15 bases in the middle. The CDR3 is made up of 15 amino acids. Germline V gene sequence: CDR1 SGHNT, CDR2 YYREEE (reference sequence). CDR3 residues: CASSLEGRRSYEQYF. As DNA, the CDR3 is TGTGCCAGCAGCCTCGAGGGGCGTCGGTCCTACGAGCAGTACTTC.

The chain combines TRBV3-1 (or the pseudogene TRBV3-2) with TRBJ2-3, with D unresolved. The CDR3 is 13 residues long. Germline V lookup: CDR1 LGHDT, CDR2 YNNKEL (reference sequence). The V and J ends lost 3 bases and 2 bases respectively, with 6 bases between them. The CDR3 region is CASSHYTTDTQYF. CDR3 bases: TGTGCCAGCAGCCATTATACCACAGATACGCAGTATTTT.

This rearrangement joins TRBV3-1 (or the pseudogene TRBV3-2) to TRBJ2-7; a weak D match, TRBD2 (6 bases). V lost 2 bases and J lost 3, with 8 bases in between. The CDR3 has 13 residues. Germline V gives CDR1 LGHDT, CDR2 YNNKEL (reference sequence). In nucleotides, the CDR3 is TGTGCCAGCAGCCAAAAGACTAGCTACGAGCAGTACTTC. Amino acid sequence: CASSQKTSYEQYF.

The gene calls are TRBV12-3 or TRBV12-4 and TRBJ1-4; possible D gene TRBD1, 6 bases. V was clipped by 5 bases and J by 8 bases, with 12 bases between them. CDR3 length: 13 residues. The CDR3 protein is CASSIGGSEKLFF. The CDR3 DNA is TGTGCCAGCAGTATAGGGGGGTCGGAAAAACTGTTTTTT.

This sequence joins TRBV18 and TRBJ2-5; 9 positions agree with TRBD2. The V gene's germline CDR1 is KGHSH and CDR2 LQKENI. Germline trimming cut 4 bases from V and 5 bases from J; bases unmatched to any gene: 8. The CDR3 is made up of 15 amino acids. CDR3 coding DNA: TGTGCCAGCTCACGGGTAGCGGGGGCCAGCGAGACCCAGTACTTC. This codes for CASSRVAGASETQYF. Combining the CDR3 with reference TRBV18 and TRBJ2-5 gives the whole variable domain NAGVMQNPRHLVRRRGQEARLRCSPMKGHSHVYWYRQLPEEGLKFMVYLQKENIIDESGMPKERFSAEFPKEGPSILRIQQVVRGDSAAYFCASSRVAGASETQYFGPGTRLLVL.

The CDR3 region is CASSLQGSGANVLTF. The CDR3, as DNA: TGCGCCAGCAGCTTACAGGGCTCTGGGGCCAACGTCCTGACTTTC. This chain links TRBV5-1 with TRBJ2-6; maybe TRBD1 (6 bases). Germline values: CDR1 SGHRS, CDR2 YFSETQ. The CDR3 covers 15 residues. V lost 2 bases, J lost 0 bases, and 6 bases lay in between. Filled out from reference TRBV5-1 and TRBJ2-6, the complete variable domain reads KAGVTQTPRYLIKTRGQQVTLSCSPISGHRSVSWYQQTPGQGLQFLFEYFSETQRNKGNFPGRFSGRQFSNSRSEMNVSTLELGDSALYLCASSLQGSGANVLTFGAGSRLTVL.

The chain uses TRBV5-1 and TRBJ1-2, with a tentative D call TRBD1 (5 bases). The CDR3 extends over 14 amino acids. Per germline, CDR1 SGHRS and CDR2 YFSETQ. With 0 bases removed from V and 7 bases from J, the gap between germline ends came to 13 bases. The chain's CDR3 is CASSLAGAELGYTF. The CDR3 coding sequence is TGCGCCAGCAGCTTGGCTGGGGCGGAACTTGGCTACACCTTC.

The J gene is TRBJ2-7, the V gene TRBV9; tentative D call: TRBD2 (6 bases). The CDR3 is made up of 12 amino acids. Trimming shortened V by 10 bases and J by 2 bases, and 13 bases separated the two germline ends. Germline CDR1 SGDLS, CDR2 YYNGEE. DNA of the CDR3: TGTGCCTCCCGGGAGATTCCCTACGAGCAGTACTTC. It is translated as CASREIPYEQYF. Supplemented by reference TRBV9 and TRBJ2-7, the full variable domain reads DSGVTQTPKHLITATGQRVTLRCSPRSGDLSVYWYQQSLDQGLQFLIQYYNGEERAKGNILERFSAQQFPDLHSELNLSSLELGDSALYFCASREIPYEQYFGPGTRLTVT.

This clone is a singleton in its sample. The V gene is TRBV5-8, the J gene TRBJ2-5, with 10 bases fitting TRBD1. The CDR3 is made up of 15 amino acids. From germline, CDR1 is SGHTS and CDR2 YDEGEE. V lost 4 bases and J lost 2; bases outside the gene matches: 5. The CDR3 loop is CASSPGQGDQETQYF. CDR3 sequence (DNA): TGTGCCAGCAGCCCCGGACAGGGGGATCAAGAGACCCAGTACTTC.

This clone appeared once. The gene calls are TRBV4-1 and TRBJ1-2; no reliable D call. This CDR3 comprises 15 residues. CDR1 is MGHRA and CDR2 is YSYEKL in the germline V gene. V dropped 0 bases and J dropped 8 bases, with 16 bases sitting between them. CDR3 DNA: TGCGCCAGCAGCCAAGATCGAGGGATAGCGGTCGGCTACACCTTC. This codes for CASSQDRGIAVGYTF.

The rearrangement joins TRBV27 to TRBJ2-3, with TRBD2 matching 10 bases. V shed 4 bases, J shed 2 bases, and the junction held 6 bases outside the gene matches. The CDR3 is 16 residues long. Germline CDR1 reads MNHEY; CDR2 reads SMNVEV (reference sequence). CDR3 bases: TGTGCCAGCAGTTCAGGACTAGCGGTCCTCACAGATACGCAGTATTTT. This encodes CASSSGLAVLTDTQYF.

The chain uses TRBV30 and TRBJ1-1, with 7 bases aligning to TRBD1. CDR1 and CDR2 from the germline V gene are GTSNPN and SVGIG (reference sequence). The CDR3 is made up of 11 amino acids. CDR3 residues: CARGGGTEAFF. DNA for the CDR3: TGTGCTCGAGGGGGCGGCACTGAAGCTTTCTTT.

The gene calls are TRBV4-1 and TRBJ1-2, with D possibly TRBD1 on 5 matching bases. The CDR3 contains 13 residues. Germline lookup yields CDR1 MGHRA and CDR2 YSYEKL. The V end lost 0 bases, the J end lost 4 bases, and 6 bases lay between the germline ends. The CDR3 loop reads CASSQEGGYGYTF. Here the CDR3 DNA reads TGCGCCAGCAGCCAAGAGGGGGGCTATGGCTACACCTTC.

V usage is TRBV5-5 and J usage is TRBJ1-1; possibly TRBD1 for D (6 bases). Trimming pared 1 base from V and 3 bases from J, leaving 7 bases between. The CDR3 consists of 13 residues. The germline V gene encodes CDR1 SGHKS and CDR2 YYEKEE (reference sequence). This CDR3 is CASSLRGDTEAFF. CDR3 nucleotide sequence: TGTGCCAGCAGCTTGAGGGGGGACACTGAAGCTTTCTTT.

Only one count was recorded for this clone. V and J are TRBV6-5 and TRBJ1-4, with 7 bases lining up with TRBD1. CDR1 MNHEY and CDR2 SVGAGI come from the germline V gene. This CDR3 is built from 15 residues. Trimming cost V 10 bases and J 0 bases; bases outside gene matches: 8. The CDR3 here is CATKDRPATNEKLFF. DNA of the CDR3: TGTGCCACTAAGGACAGGCCCGCAACTAATGAAAAACTGTTTTTT.

About this clone: The junction differs from germline at one of its ends, possibly a read error. The rearrangement joins TRBV29-1 to TRBJ1-1, with D unresolved. Per germline, CDR1 SQVTM and CDR2 ANQGSEA. The CDR3 consists of 14 residues. CDR3 coding DNA: TGCAGCGTTCAAGAGGACCTCCGGGCCACTGAAGCTTTCTTT. Translation: CSVQEDLRATEAFF.

The chain joins TRBV24-1 to TRBJ2-2; tentatively, D is TRBD1 (5 bases). CDR3 length: 15 residues. Trimming took 3 bases from V and 3 from J, leaving 10 bases between them. The germline V gene has CDR1 KGHDR and CDR2 SFDVKD. For the CDR3, the DNA is TGTGCCACCAGTGATCGCAGGGTGTACACCGGGGAGCTGTTTTTT. This codes for CATSDRRVYTGELFF.

The rearrangement links TRBV7-6 to TRBJ2-2; 14 bases are shared with TRBD2. Germline CDR1 reads SGHVS; CDR2 reads FNYEAQ. With 5 bases clipped from V and 5 bases from J, the junction kept 13 bases outside the gene matches. The length of the CDR3 is 19 residues. The CDR3 here is CASSPAPGLAGGGTGELFF. The DNA of the CDR3 is TGTGCCAGCAGCCCAGCTCCCGGACTAGCGGGAGGAGGAACCGGGGAGCTGTTTTTT.

The J gene is TRBJ2-7, the V gene TRBV19, with a possible D match to TRBD2 (6 bases). Per the germline V gene, CDR1 is LNHDA and CDR2 is SQIVND (reference sequence). The germline V and J ends were trimmed by 4 bases and 0 bases, with 10 bases remaining between them. This CDR3 has 14 residues. This chain's CDR3 is CASSSGTSSYEQYF. The CDR3 bases are TGTGCCAGTAGTAGCGGGACCAGCTCCTACGAGCAGTACTTC.

This rearrangement joins TRBV2 to TRBJ1-3; D is unclear. V lost 8 bases, J lost 0 bases, and 20 bases lay in between. The germline V gene encodes CDR1 SNHLY and CDR2 FYNNEI. The CDR3 contains 17 residues. In DNA form, the CDR3 reads TGTGCCAGCCGCAGTGAGTTTCTGGAGCTCTCTGGAAACACCATATATTTT. It yields the protein CASRSEFLELSGNTIYF.

V is TRBV12-5 and J is TRBJ1-6; D gene uncertain. This CDR3 has 14 residues. V gave up 1 base and J gave up 7 bases, with 8 bases separating them. Germline CDR1 is LGHNT and CDR2 is FRNRAP. CDR3 sequence: CASGLDGGNSPLHF. The CDR3 DNA reads TGTGCTAGTGGTTTGGACGGTGGAAATTCACCCCTCCACTTT.